Detailed here is one TCR beta chain. Its antigen is unidentified. V lost 2 bases and J 4 bases, leaving 9 bases between the germline ends. The V gene's germline CDR1 is SGHRS and CDR2 YFSETQ. The CDR3 loop spans 14 amino acids. This record belongs to a study of T cell responses to AZD1222 COVID-19 vaccine. General study findings and limits: Reports say nearly half of spike-specific TCRs go after unmutated variant regions. Repertoire sampling happened only post peak T cell response.

TCRdb's copy holds only in-frame clones and misses some; the assay was immunoSEQ multiplex PCR. The sample has 150,000 to 200,000 clones, about 91% seen once; the top ten hold approximately 10%. The sample consisted of peripheral blood, taken 28 days after the second AZD1222 dose. The chain couples TRBV5-1 to TRBJ1-4, with D perhaps TRBD1 (5 bases). This clonotype was obtained from an adult who received the AZD1222 COVID-19 vaccine. DNA for the CDR3: TGCGCCAGCAGCTTCAGGGCGAATAATGAAAAACTGTTTTTT. This translates into CASSFRANNEKLFF.